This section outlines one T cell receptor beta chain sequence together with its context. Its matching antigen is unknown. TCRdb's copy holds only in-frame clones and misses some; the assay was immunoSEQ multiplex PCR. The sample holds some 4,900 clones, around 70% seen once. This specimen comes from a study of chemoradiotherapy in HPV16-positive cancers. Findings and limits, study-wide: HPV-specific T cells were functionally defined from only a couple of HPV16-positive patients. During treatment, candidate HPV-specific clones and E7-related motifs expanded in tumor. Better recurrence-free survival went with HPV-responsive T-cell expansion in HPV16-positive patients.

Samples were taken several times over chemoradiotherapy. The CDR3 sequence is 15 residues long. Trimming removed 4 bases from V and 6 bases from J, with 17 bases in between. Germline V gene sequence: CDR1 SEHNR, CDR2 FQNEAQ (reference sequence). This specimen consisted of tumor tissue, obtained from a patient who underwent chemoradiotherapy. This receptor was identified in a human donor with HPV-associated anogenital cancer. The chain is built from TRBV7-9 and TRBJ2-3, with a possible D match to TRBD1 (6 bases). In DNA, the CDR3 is TGTGCCAGCAGCTGGGATGCCGGGACAAGTGATACGCAGTATTTT. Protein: CASSWDAGTSDTQYF. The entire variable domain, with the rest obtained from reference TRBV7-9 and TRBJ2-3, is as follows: DTGVSQNPRHKITKRGQNVTFRCDPISEHNRLYWYRQTLGQGPEFLTYFQNEAQLEKSRLLSDRFSAERPKGSFSTLEIQRTEQGDSAMYLCASSWDAGTSDTQYFGPGTRLTVL.